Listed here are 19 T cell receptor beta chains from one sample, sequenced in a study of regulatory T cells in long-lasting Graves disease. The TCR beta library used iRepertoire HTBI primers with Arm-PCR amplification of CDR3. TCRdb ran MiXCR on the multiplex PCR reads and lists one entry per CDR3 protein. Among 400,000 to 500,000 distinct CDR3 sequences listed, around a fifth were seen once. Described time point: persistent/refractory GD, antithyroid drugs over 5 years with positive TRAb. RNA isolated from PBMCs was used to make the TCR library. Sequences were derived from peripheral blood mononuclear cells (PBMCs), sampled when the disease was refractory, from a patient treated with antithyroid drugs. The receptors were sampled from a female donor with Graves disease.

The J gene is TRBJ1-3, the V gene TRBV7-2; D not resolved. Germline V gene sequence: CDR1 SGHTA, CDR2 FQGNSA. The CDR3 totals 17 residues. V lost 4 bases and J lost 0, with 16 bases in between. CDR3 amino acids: CASSSTPGTTSGNTIYF. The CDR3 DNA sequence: TGTGCCAGCAGCTCCACACCGGGCACGACCTCTGGAAACACCATATATTTT.

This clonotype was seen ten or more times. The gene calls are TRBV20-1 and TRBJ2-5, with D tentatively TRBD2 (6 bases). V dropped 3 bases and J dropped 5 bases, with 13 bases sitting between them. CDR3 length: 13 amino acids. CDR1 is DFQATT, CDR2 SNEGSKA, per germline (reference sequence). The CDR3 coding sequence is TGCAGTGCTAGCGCCGGGAGCTGGGAGACCCAGTACTTC. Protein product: CSASAGSWETQYF.

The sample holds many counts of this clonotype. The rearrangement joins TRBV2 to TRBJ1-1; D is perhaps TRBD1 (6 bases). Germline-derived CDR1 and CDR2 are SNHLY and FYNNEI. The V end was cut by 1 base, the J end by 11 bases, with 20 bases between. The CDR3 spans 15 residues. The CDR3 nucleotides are TGTGCCAGCAGTGAAGTGACCCGTTCAGGGGCGGGGGCTTTCTTT. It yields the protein CASSEVTRSGAGAFF.

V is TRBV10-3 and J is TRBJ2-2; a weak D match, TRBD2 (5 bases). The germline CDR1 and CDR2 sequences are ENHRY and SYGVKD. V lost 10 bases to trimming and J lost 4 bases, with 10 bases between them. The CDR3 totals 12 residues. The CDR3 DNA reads TGTGCCAGCAAGGAGGTCACCGGGGAGCTGTTTTTT. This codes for CASKEVTGELFF.

CDR3 in DNA: TGTGCTAGTGGTGTGACAGGGTTGGGTGAGCAGTTCTTC. Residues: CASGVTGLGEQFF. V is TRBV12-5 and J is TRBJ2-1, with TRBD1 matching over 7 bases. CDR1 LGHNT and CDR2 FRNRAP come from the germline V gene. There are 13 residues in the CDR3. After removal of 5 bases from V and 9 bases from J, the junction contained 7 bases not matched to a gene. Full variable domain (rest looked up from reference TRBV12-5 and TRBJ2-1): DARVTQTPRHKVTEMGQEVTMRCQPILGHNTVFWYRQTMMQGLELLAYFRNRAPLDDSGMPKDRFSAEMPDATLATLKIQPSEPRDSAVYFCASGVTGLGEQFFGPGTRLTVL.

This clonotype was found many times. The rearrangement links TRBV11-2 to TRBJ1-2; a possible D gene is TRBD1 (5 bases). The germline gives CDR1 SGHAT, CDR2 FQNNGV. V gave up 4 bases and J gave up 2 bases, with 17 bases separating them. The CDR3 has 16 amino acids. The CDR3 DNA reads TGTGCCAGCAGCTACCGACCCGACAGACCAAACTATGGCTACACCTTC. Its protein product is CASSYRPDRPNYGYTF.

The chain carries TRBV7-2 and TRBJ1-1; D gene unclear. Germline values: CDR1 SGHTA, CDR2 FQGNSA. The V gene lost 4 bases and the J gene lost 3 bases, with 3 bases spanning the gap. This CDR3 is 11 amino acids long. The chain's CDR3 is CASSYHTEAFF. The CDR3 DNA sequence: TGTGCCAGCAGCTATCACACTGAAGCTTTCTTT.

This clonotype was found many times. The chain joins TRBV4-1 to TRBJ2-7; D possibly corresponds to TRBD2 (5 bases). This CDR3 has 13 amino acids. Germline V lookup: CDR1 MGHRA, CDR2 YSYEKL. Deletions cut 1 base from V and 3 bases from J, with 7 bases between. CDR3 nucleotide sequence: TGCGCCAGCAGCCAAGTCGGAGGCTACGAGCAGTACTTC. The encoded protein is CASSQVGGYEQYF.

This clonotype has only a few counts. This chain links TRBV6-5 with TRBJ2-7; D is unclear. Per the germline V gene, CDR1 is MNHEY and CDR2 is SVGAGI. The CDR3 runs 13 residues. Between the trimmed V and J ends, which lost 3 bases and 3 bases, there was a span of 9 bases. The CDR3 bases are TGTGCCAGCAGTTATTCTGGGAACTACGAGCAGTACTTC. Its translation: CASSYSGNYEQYF.

In DNA, the CDR3 is TGTGCCAGCAGTCTTGACCCGGGACTAGCGTCTGGGGCCAACGTCCTGACTTTC. It is translated as CASSLDPGLASGANVLTF. The rearrangement joins TRBV6-1 to TRBJ2-6, with TRBD2 identical over 10 bases. The ends lost 5 bases at V and 1 base at J; junction bases unmatched: 8. CDR3 size: 18 residues. The germline V gene encodes CDR1 MNHNS and CDR2 SASEGT.

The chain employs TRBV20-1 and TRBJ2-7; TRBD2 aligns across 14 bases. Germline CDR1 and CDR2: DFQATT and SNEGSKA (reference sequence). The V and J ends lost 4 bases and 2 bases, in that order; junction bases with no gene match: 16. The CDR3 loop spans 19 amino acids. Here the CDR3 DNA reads TGCAGTGCTATTGGAATTGGGACTAGCGGGAGTAAGCCCGCCTACGAGCAGTACTTC. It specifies CSAIGIGTSGSKPAYEQYF.

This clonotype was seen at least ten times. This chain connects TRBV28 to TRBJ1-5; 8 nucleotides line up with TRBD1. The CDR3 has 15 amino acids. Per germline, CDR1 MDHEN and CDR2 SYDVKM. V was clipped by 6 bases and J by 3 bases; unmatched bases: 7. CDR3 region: CASSLAGGVNQPQHF. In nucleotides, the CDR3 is TGTGCCAGCAGCCTCGCAGGGGGCGTCAATCAGCCCCAGCATTTT. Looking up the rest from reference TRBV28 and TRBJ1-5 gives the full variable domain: DVKVTQSSRYLVKRTGEKVFLECVQDMDHENMFWYRQDPGLGLRLIYFSYDVKMKEKGDIPEGYSVSREKKERFSLILESASTNQTSMYLCASSLAGGVNQPQHFGDGTRLSIL.

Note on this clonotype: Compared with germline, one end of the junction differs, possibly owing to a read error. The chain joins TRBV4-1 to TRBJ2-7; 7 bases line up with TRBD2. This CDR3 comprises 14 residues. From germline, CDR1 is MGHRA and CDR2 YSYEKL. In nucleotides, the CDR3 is TGCGCCAGCAGCCAAGCGGGGGGTTCCTACGAGCGGTACTTC. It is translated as CASSQAGGSYERYF.

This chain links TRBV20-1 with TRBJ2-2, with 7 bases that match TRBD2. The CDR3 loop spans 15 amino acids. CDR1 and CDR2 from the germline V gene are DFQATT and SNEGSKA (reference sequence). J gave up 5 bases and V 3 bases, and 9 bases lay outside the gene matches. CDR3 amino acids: CSASEASGWTGELFF. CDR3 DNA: TGCAGTGCTAGCGAGGCTAGCGGATGGACCGGGGAGCTGTTTTTT.

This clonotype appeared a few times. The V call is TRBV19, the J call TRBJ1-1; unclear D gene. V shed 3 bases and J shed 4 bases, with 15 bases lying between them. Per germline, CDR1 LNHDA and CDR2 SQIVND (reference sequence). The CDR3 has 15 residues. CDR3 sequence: CASSIRFQRLTEAFF. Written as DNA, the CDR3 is TGTGCCAGTAGTATCAGGTTTCAACGGCTCACTGAAGCTTTCTTT.

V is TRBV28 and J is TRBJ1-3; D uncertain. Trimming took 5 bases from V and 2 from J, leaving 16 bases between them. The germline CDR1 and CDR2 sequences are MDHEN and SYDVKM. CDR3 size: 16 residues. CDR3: CASSAPGRRPGNTIYF. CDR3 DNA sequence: TGTGCCAGCAGTGCCCCAGGACGTCGCCCTGGAAACACCATATATTTT.

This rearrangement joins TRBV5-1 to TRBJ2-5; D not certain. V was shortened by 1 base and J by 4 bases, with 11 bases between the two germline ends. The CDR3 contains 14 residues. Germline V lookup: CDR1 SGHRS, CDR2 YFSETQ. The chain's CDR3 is CASSLSERGETQYF. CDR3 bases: TGCGCCAGCAGCTTGTCGGAGCGCGGAGAGACCCAGTACTTC.

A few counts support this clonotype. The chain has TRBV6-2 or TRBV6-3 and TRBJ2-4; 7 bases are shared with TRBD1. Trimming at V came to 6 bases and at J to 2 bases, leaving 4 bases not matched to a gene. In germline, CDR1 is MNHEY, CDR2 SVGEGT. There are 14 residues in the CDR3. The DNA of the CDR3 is TGTGCCAGCAGGCCGGGACAGTCCAAAAACATTCAGTACTTC. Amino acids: CASRPGQSKNIQYF.

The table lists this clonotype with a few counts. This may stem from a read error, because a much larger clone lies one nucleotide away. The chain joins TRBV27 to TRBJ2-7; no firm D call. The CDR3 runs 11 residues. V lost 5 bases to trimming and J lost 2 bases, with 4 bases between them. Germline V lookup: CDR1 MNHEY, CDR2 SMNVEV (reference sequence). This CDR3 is CASSPTYEQYF. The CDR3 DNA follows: TGTGCCAGCAGTCCCACCTACGAGCAGTACTTC.